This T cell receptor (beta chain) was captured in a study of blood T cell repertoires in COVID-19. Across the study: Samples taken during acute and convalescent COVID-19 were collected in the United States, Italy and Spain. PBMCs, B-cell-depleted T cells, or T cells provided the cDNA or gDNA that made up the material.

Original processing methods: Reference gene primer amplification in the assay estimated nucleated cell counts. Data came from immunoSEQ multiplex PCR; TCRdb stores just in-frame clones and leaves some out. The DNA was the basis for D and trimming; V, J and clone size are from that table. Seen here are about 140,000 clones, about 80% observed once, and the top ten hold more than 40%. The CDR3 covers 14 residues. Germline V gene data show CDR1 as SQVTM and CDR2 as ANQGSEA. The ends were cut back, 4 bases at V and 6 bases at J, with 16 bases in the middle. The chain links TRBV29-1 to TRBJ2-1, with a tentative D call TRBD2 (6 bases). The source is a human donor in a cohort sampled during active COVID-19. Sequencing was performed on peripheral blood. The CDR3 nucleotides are TGCAGCGTTGCGGGAGCCCTTGGGGCCAATGAGCAGTTCTTC. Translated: CSVAGALGANEQFF.